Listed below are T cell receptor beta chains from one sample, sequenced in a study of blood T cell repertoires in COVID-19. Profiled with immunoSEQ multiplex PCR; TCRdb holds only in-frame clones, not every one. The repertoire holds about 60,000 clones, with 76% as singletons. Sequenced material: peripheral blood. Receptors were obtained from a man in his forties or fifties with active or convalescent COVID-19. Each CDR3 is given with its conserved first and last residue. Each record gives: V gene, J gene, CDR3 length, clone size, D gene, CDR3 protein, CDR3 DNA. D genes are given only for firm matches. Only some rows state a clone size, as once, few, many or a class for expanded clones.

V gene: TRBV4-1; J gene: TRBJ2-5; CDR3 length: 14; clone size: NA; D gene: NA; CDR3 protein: CASSQVGSQETQYF; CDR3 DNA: TGCGCCAGCAGCCAGGTGGGCTCCCAAGAGACCCAGTACTTC
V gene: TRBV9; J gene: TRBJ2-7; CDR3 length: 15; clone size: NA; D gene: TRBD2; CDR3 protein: CASSAGGAGAYEQYF; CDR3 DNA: TGTGCCAGCAGCGCCGGGGGGGCGGGCGCCTACGAGCAGTACTTC
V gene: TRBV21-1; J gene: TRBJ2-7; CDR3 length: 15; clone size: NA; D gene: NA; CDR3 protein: CASSKACGRDYEQYF; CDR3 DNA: TGTGCCAGCAGCAAAGCGTGTGGCAGGGACTACGAGCAGTACTTC
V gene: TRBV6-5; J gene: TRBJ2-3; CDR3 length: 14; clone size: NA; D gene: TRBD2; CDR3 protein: CASARGGATDTQYF; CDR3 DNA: TGTGCCAGCGCTCGCGGGGGGGCCACAGATACGCAGTATTTT
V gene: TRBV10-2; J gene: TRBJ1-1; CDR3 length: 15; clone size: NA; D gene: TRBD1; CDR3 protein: CASNGDTHRGTEAFF; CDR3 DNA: TGCGCCAGCAACGGCGACACCCACAGGGGGACTGAAGCTTTCTTT
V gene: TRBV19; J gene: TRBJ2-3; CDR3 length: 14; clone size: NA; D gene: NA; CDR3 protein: CATTTGEGTDTQYF; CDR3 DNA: TGTGCCACCACTACAGGGGAGGGCACAGATACGCAGTATTTT
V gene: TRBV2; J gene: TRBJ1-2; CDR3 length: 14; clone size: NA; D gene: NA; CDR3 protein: CASSDSRGTGGYTF; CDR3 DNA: TGTGCCAGCAGTGACTCCCGGGGTACTGGCGGCTACACCTTC
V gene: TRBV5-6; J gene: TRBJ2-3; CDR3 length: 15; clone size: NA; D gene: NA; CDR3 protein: CASSPGGGPGDTQYF; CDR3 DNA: TGTGCCAGCTCCCCGGGCGGCGGGCCGGGGGATACGCAGTATTTT
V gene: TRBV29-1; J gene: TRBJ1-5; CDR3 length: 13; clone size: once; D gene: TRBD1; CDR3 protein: CSVAGTGVQPQHF; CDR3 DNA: TGCAGCGTGGCCGGGACAGGCGTCCAGCCCCAGCATTTT
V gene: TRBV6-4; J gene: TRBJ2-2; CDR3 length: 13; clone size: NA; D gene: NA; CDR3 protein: CASSTNEGGELFF; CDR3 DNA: TGTGCCAGCAGTACCAACGAGGGCGGGGAGCTGTTTTTT
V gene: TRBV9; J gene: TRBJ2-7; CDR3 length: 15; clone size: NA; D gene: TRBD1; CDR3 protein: CASSVSTGGAYEQYF; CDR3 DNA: TGTGCCAGCAGCGTAAGCACAGGGGGCGCCTACGAGCAGTACTTC
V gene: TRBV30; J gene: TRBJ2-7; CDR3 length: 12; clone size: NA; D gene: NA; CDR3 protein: CAWGSRSYEQYF; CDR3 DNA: TGTGCCTGGGGGTCGAGGAGCTACGAGCAGTACTTC
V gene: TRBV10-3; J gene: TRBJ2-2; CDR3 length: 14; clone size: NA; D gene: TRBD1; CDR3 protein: CATTGQGGVGELFF; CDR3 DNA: TGTGCCACCACTGGACAGGGAGGAGTCGGGGAGCTGTTTTTT
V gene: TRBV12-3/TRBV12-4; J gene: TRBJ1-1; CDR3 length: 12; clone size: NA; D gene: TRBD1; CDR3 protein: CASSSDRLKAFF; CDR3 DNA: TGTGCCAGCAGTTCGGACAGGCTAAAAGCTTTCTTT
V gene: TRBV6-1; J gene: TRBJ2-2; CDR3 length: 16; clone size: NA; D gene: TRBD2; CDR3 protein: CASSEWGGLAGLELFF; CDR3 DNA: TGTGCCAGCAGTGAGTGGGGGGGACTAGCGGGACTGGAGCTGTTTTTT
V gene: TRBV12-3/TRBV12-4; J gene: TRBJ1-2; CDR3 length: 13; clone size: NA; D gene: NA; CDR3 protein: CASSFREDYGYTF; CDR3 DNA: TGTGCCAGCAGTTTTCGGGAAGACTATGGCTACACCTTC
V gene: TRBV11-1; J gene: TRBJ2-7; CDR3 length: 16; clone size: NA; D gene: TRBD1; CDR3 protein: CASSLGSGQSSYEQYF; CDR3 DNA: TGTGCCAGCAGCTTAGGGTCGGGACAGTCCTCCTACGAGCAGTACTTC
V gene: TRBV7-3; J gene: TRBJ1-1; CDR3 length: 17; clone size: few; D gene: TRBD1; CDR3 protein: CASSLPGLDRGGTEAFF; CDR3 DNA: TGTGCCAGCAGCTTACCCGGCCTCGACAGGGGTGGCACTGAAGCTTTCTTT
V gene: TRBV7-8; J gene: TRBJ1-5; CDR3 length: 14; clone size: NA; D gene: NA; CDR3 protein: CASSERGVGQPQHF; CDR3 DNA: TGTGCCAGCAGCGAACGGGGGGTGGGTCAGCCCCAGCATTTT
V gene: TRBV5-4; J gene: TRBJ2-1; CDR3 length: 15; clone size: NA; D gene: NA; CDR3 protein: CASSLAGSGDREQFF; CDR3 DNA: TGTGCCAGCAGCTTGGCCGGTTCGGGAGACCGGGAGCAGTTCTTC
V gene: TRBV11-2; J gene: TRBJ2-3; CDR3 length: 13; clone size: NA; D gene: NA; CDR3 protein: CASSLVAGYTQYF; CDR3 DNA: TGTGCCAGCAGCTTAGTGGCGGGGTATACGCAGTATTTT
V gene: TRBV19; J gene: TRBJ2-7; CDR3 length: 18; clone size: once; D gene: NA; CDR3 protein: CASDPGRGGSGTLYEQYF; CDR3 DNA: TGTGCCAGCGACCCGGGGCGAGGAGGGAGTGGGACCCTCTACGAGCAGTACTTC
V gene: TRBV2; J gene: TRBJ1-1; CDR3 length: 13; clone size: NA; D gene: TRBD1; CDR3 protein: CASSRQGYTEAFF; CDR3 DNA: TGTGCCAGCAGTAGACAGGGTTACACTGAAGCTTTCTTT
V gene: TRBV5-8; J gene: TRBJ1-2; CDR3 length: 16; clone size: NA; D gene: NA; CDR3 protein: CASSSHFGRGDYGYTF; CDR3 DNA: TGTGCCAGCAGCTCCCACTTTGGCAGGGGCGACTATGGCTACACCTTC
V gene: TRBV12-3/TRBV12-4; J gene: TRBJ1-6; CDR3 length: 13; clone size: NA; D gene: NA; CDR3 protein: CASREREESPLHF; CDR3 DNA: TGTGCCAGCAGGGAGCGGGAGGAGTCACCCCTCCACTTT
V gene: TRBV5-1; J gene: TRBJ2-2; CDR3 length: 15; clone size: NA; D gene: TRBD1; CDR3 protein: CASSLQGIDPGELFF; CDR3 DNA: TGCGCCAGCAGCTTACAGGGGATAGACCCCGGGGAGCTGTTTTTT
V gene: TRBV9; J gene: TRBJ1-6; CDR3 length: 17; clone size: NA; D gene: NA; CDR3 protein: CASSVGSESSYNSPLHF; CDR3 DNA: TGTGCCAGCAGCGTAGGATCCGAGAGCTCCTATAATTCACCCCTCCACTTT
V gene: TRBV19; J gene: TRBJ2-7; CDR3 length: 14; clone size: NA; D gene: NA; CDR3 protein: CASMALRGVGEQYF; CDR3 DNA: TGTGCCAGTATGGCTCTTCGAGGAGTCGGGGAGCAGTACTTC
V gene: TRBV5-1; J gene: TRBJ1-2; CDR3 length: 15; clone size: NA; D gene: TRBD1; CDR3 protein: CASGVWGQGKDGYTF; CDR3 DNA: TGCGCCAGTGGGGTTTGGGGACAGGGGAAAGATGGCTACACCTTC
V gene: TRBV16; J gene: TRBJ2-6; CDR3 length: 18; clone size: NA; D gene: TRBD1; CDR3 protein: CASSPGQGAFAGANVLTF; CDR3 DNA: TGTGCCAGCAGCCCTGGACAGGGGGCTTTCGCTGGGGCCAACGTCCTGACTTTC
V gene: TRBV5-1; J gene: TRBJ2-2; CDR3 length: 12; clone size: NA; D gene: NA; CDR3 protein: CASSLAPGELFF; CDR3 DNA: TGCGCCAGCAGCTTAGCCCCCGGGGAGCTGTTTTTT
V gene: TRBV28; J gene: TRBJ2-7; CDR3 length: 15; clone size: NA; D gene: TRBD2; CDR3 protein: CASSPPAGGKDEQYF; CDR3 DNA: TGTGCCAGCAGTCCCCCGGCGGGGGGAAAGGACGAGCAGTACTTC
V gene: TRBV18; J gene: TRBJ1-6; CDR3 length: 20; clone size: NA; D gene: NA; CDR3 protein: CASSRGLAQGQSSYNSPLHF; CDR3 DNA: TGTGCCAGCTCCCGTGGTTTGGCCCAAGGACAGAGCTCCTATAATTCACCCCTCCACTTT
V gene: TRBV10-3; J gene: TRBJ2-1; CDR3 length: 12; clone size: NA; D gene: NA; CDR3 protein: CAISVVDNEQFF; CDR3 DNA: TGTGCCATCAGTGTCGTCGACAATGAGCAGTTCTTC
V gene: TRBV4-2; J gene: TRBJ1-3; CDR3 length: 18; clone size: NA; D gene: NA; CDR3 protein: CASSQGQVDSPSGNTIYF; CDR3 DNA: TGTGCCAGCAGCCAAGGACAGGTCGATAGCCCCTCTGGAAACACCATATATTTT
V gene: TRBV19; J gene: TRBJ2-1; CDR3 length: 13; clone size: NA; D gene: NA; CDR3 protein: CAAEGSSYNEQFF; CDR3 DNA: TGTGCCGCGGAGGGGAGCTCCTACAATGAGCAGTTCTTC
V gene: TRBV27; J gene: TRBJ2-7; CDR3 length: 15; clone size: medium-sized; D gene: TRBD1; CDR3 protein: CASSPGTVFSYEQYF; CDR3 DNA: TGTGCCAGCAGTCCCGGGACAGTTTTCTCCTACGAGCAGTACTTC
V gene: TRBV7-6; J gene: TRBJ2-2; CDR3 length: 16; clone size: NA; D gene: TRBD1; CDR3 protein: CASRPSGGGGPGELFF; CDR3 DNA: TGTGCCAGCAGACCATCAGGGGGCGGCGGACCCGGGGAGCTGTTTTTT
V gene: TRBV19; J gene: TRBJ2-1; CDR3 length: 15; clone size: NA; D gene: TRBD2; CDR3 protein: CASSPLRGGRNEQFF; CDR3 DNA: TGTGCCAGTAGCCCGCTGCGCGGGGGGAGGAATGAGCAGTTCTTC
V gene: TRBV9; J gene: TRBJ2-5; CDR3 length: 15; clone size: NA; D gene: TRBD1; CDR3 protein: CASSVTPGQQETQYF; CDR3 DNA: TGTGCCAGCAGCGTAACTCCGGGACAGCAAGAGACCCAGTACTTC
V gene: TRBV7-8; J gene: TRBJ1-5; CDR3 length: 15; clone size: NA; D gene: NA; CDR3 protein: CASSLAWGGYQPQHF; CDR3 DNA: TGTGCCAGCAGCTTAGCGTGGGGAGGTTATCAGCCCCAGCATTTT
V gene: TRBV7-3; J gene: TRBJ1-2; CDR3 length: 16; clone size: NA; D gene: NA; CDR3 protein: CASSLTRSQGGYGYTF; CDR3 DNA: TGTGCCAGCAGCTTAACGAGATCACAGGGCGGCTATGGCTACACCTTC
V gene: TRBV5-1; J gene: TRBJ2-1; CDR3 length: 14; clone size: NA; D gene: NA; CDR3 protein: CASKRQTSSDEQFF; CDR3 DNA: TGCGCCAGTAAGAGACAGACGTCGTCCGATGAGCAGTTCTTC
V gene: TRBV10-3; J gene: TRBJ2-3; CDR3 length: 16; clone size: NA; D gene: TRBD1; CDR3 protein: CAISESVTGDHSTQYF; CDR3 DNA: TGTGCCATCAGTGAGTCCGTGACAGGGGATCATAGTACGCAGTATTTT
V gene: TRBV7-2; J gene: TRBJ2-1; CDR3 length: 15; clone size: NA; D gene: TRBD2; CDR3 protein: CASSLAGGSSPKQFF; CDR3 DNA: TGTGCCAGCAGCTTAGCGGGGGGGTCTTCTCCGAAGCAGTTCTTC
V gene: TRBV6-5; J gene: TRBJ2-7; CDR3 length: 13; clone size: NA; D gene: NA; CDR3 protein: CASRPDGAYEQYF; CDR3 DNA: TGTGCCAGCAGGCCTGACGGAGCCTACGAGCAGTACTTC
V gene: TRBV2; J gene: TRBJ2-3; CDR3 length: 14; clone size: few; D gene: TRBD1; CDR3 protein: CATGQGVVTDTQYF; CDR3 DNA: TGTGCCACAGGACAGGGGGTAGTAACAGATACGCAGTATTTT
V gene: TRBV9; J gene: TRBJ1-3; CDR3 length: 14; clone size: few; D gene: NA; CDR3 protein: CASSVDISGNTIYF; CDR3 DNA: TGTGCCAGCAGCGTGGACATTTCTGGAAACACCATATATTTT
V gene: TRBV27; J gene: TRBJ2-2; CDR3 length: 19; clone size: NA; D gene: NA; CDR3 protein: CASSFTGPDFIYTGGELFF; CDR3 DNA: TGTGCCAGCAGTTTCACGGGCCCGGACTTCATTTACACCGGCGGGGAGCTGTTTTTT
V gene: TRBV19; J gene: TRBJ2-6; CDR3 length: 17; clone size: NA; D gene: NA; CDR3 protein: CASSIQGSSSGANVLTF; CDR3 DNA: TGTGCCAGTAGTATCCAGGGGTCTAGCTCTGGGGCCAACGTCCTGACTTTC